This T cell receptor beta chain was recovered during a study of blood T cell repertoires in COVID-19. Whole-study context: Both acute and convalescent COVID-19 samples were obtained from the United States, Italy and Spain. T cells, B-cell-depleted T cells, or PBMCs supplied cDNA or gDNA.

Trimming removed 5 bases from V and 7 bases from J; junction bases left unmatched: 8. Per germline, CDR1 SEHNR and CDR2 FQNEAQ (reference sequence). The CDR3 totals 13 residues. Authors' analysis steps: Reference gene primers were amplified, and this amplification served to estimate nucleated cell counts. Profiled with immunoSEQ multiplex PCR; TCRdb holds only in-frame clones, not every one. V, J and clone size derive from that table, while D and trimming were established from the DNA sequence. The sample has about 54,000 clones; 88% are singletons. The specimen sequenced was peripheral blood. The chain uses TRBV7-9 and TRBJ2-7; 7 nucleotides match TRBD1. The clonotype comes from a human donor in a cohort sampled during active COVID-19. The CDR3 loop reads CASSRYRGNEQYF. The CDR3 region has the DNA TGTGCCAGCAGCCGTTACAGGGGAAATGAGCAGTACTTC.